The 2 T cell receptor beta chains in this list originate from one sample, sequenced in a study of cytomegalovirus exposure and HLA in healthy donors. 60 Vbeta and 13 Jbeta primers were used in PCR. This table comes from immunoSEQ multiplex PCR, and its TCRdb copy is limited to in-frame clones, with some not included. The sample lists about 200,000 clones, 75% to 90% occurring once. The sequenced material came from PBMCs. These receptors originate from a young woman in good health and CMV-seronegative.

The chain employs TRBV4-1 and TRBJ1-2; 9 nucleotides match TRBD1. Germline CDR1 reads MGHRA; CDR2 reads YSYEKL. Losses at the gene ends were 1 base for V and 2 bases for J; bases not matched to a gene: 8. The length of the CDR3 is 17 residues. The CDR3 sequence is CASSQGPLGTGNYGYTF. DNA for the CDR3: TGCGCCAGCAGCCAAGGACCCCTTGGGACAGGGAACTATGGCTACACCTTC.

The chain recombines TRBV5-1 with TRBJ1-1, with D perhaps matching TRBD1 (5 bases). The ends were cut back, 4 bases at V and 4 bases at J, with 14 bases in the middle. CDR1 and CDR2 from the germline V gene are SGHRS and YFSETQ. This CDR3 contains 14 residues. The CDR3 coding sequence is TGCGCCAGCAGCGCCGTAGCTACAGGCACTGAAGCTTTCTTT. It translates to CASSAVATGTEAFF.